The rows below give T cell receptor beta chains drawn from one sample of a study of PD-1 blockade in classical Hodgkin lymphoma. The table came from immunoSEQ multiplex PCR; TCRdb's copy has only in-frame clones and leaves some out. The sample lists some 65,000 clones, about 70% occurring once. This specimen consisted of peripheral blood mononuclear cells (PBMCs), obtained before the second cycle of nivolumab. These receptors all come from a human donor with classical Hodgkin lymphoma. CDR3s include the opening cysteine and the closing phenylalanine or tryptophan. Fields, in order: J gene, D gene, clone size, V gene, CDR3 DNA, CDR3 protein. The D gene is left open where the match is weak. Only part of the rows carry a size: once, few, many, or a class if the clone is expanded.

TRBJ2-3 | TRBD2 | medium-sized | TRBV7-3 | TGTGCCAGCAGCTTAACCGGGACTAGCGGGAGGGCGGGCACAGATACGCAGTATTTT | CASSLTGTSGRAGTDTQYF
TRBJ2-1 | . | . | TRBV9 | TGTGCCAGCAGCTCGATCGGGATCTCCTACAATGAGCAGTTCTTC | CASSSIGISYNEQFF
TRBJ1-4 | . | . | TRBV30 | TGTGCCTGGAGCCCCCTCGGGAGCGCAACTAATGAAAAACTGTTTTTT | CAWSPLGSATNEKLFF
TRBJ1-2 | . | . | TRBV27 | TGTGCCAGCAGTTTTGGGCAGGGGAACTATGGCTACACCTTC | CASSFGQGNYGYTF
TRBJ2-7 | TRBD1 | . | TRBV5-4 | TGTGCCAGCAGCTTGGACAGGGGGAGAGACGAGCAGTACTTC | CASSLDRGRDEQYF
TRBJ2-7 | . | . | TRBV5-6 | TGTGCCAGCAGCTTGAATGGCGGCGGGTCCTTCTCCTACGAGCAGTACTTC | CASSLNGGGSFSYEQYF
TRBJ2-1 | . | . | TRBV14 | TGTGCCAGCAGCCTAAAAACCCACCAGCCAAGGGATGAGCAGTTCTTC | CASSLKTHQPRDEQFF
TRBJ2-1 | TRBD2 | . | TRBV7-6 | TGTGCCAGCAGCCCTCTGGGCGCGGGAGTGAATGAGCAGTTCTTC | CASSPLGAGVNEQFF
TRBJ1-1 | . | . | TRBV27 | TGTGCCAGCAGTTTATCCCAGGTGGATCGGACTGAAGCTTTCTTT | CASSLSQVDRTEAFF
TRBJ1-1 | TRBD1 | . | TRBV6-6 | TGTGCCAGCAGTTATCAGGGGACAGGGAACACTGAAGCTTTCTTT | CASSYQGTGNTEAFF
TRBJ2-5 | . | . | TRBV11-2 | TGTGCCAGCAGCGTACTCCTCTGGGGGGAGCGAGAGACCCAGTACTTC | CASSVLLWGERETQYF
TRBJ1-2 | . | . | TRBV9 | TGTGCCAGCAGCGTAGGATCAGAGGCAGGGGGCTACACCTTC | CASSVGSEAGGYTF
TRBJ2-1 | . | . | TRBV5-1 | TGCGCCAGCAGCGTCCGGACAGAATACAATGAGCAGTTCTTC | CASSVRTEYNEQFF
TRBJ1-1 | . | few | TRBV5-1 | TGCGCCAGCAGCTTGGAGCTAGGGATAGCTTTCTTT | CASSLELGIAFF
TRBJ2-1 | TRBD1 | . | TRBV19 | TGTGCCAGTAGTCCCGGGACAGTGGGGAGTTATGAGCAGTTCTTC | CASSPGTVGSYEQFF
TRBJ2-5 | . | once | TRBV28 | TGTGCCAGCTTTGACGGAAAAGGGGAGGAAGAGACCCAGTACTTC | CASFDGKGEEETQYF
TRBJ2-1 | . | . | TRBV2 | TGTGCCACTAACATACAGGGGGGGATCAATGAGCAGTTCTTC | CATNIQGGINEQFF
TRBJ2-1 | . | . | TRBV5-6 | TGTGCCAGCAGCCAGTCGAGTTTTAATGAGCAGTTCTTC | CASSQSSFNEQFF
TRBJ1-1 | TRBD1 | few | TRBV19 | TGTGCCAGTAGTACACGGCAGGGGGCTAACACTGAAGCTTTCTTT | CASSTRQGANTEAFF
TRBJ1-1 | . | . | TRBV2 | TGTGCCAGCAGTGAAGCGCTTCGGGTAACCGAAGCTTTCTTT | CASSEALRVTEAFF
TRBJ2-7 | . | . | TRBV11-1 | TGTGCCAGCAGGGCACATTACTTAGGGGAGCAGTACTTC | CASRAHYLGEQYF
TRBJ2-2 | . | . | TRBV27 | TGTGCCAGCAGTTTAGGGAGACAGCTGAACACCGGGGAGCTGTTTTTT | CASSLGRQLNTGELFF
TRBJ1-4 | TRBD1 | once | TRBV28 | TGTGCCAGCAGTTTCAACACAGGGGGCAACGCTGAAAAACTGTTTTTT | CASSFNTGGNAEKLFF
TRBJ1-3 | . | . | TRBV12-5 | TGTGCTAGTGGTTGGACTGGTGGGTCGAGCTCTGGAAACACCATATATTTT | CASGWTGGSSSGNTIYF
TRBJ2-1 | . | few | TRBV15 | TGTGCCACCAGCAGAACTAGTATAGCGGACACCTACAATGAGCAGTTCTTC | CATSRTSIADTYNEQFF
TRBJ2-2 | TRBD2 | . | TRBV28 | TGTGCCAGCAGTTACGGGGGGGCCAGAACCGGGGAGCTGTTTTTT | CASSYGGARTGELFF
TRBJ2-1 | TRBD2 | . | TRBV5-1 | TGCGCCAGCAGCTTGGGCCCCTCGGGGGGGGCCAATAATGAGCAGTTCTTC | CASSLGPSGGANNEQFF
TRBJ1-5 | . | . | TRBV18 | TGTGCCAGCTCAAGGGGGGGGTGGAATCAGCCCCAGCATTTT | CASSRGGWNQPQHF
TRBJ1-2 | . | many | TRBV2 | TGTGCCAGCAGTGATGGGGGGGACAACTATGGCTACACCTTC | CASSDGGDNYGYTF
TRBJ2-7 | . | . | TRBV11-2 | TGTGCCAGCAGTCCCAGCGGGTGGTACGAGCAGTACTTC | CASSPSGWYEQYF
TRBJ1-5 | . | few | TRBV7-9 | TGTGCCAGCAGCTTAGGAGGGGATAGCAATCAGCCCCAGCATTTT | CASSLGGDSNQPQHF
TRBJ2-1 | . | . | TRBV7-3 | TGTGCCAGCAGCTTAGGGGGCTCCTACAATGAGCAGTTCTTC | CASSLGGSYNEQFF
TRBJ2-7 | . | few | TRBV11-1 | TGTGCCAGCAGCTCTATAGAGAGTCTCTACGAGCAGTACTTC | CASSSIESLYEQYF
TRBJ2-5 | TRBD1 | . | TRBV27 | TGTGCCAGCAGTTGGGACAGCTTAGAGACCCAGTACTTC | CASSWDSLETQYF
TRBJ2-7 | TRBD2 | . | TRBV5-1 | TGCGCCAGCAGCTTGGCCGGGAGAGCGGGGGGGTCCTACGAGCAGTACTTC | CASSLAGRAGGSYEQYF
TRBJ2-3 | TRBD2 | once | TRBV29-1 | TGCAGCGTTGAACCCGGGGGGGCCCGGGATACGCAGTATTTT | CSVEPGGARDTQYF
TRBJ1-2 | . | once | TRBV19 | TGTGCCAGTAGTGCCTCAAGCGGGGGGGGTGGCTACACCTTC | CASSASSGGGGYTF
TRBJ1-4 | . | . | TRBV5-1 | TGCGCCAGCAGCCCCAACAGGGAAACTAATGAAAAACTGTTTTTT | CASSPNRETNEKLFF
TRBJ1-2 | TRBD1 | . | TRBV5-1 | TGCGCCAGCAGGTCCGGGACAGTAAACCTAGGCTACACCTTC | CASRSGTVNLGYTF
TRBJ2-3 | . | . | TRBV6-4 | TGTGCCAGCAGCCCCCAACTCGGCACAGATACGCAGTATTTT | CASSPQLGTDTQYF
TRBJ1-1 | . | . | TRBV27 | TGTGCCAGCAGCTCGGGAGGGGCGAACACTGAAGCTTTCTTT | CASSSGGANTEAFF
TRBJ1-3 | . | medium-sized | TRBV4-1 | TGCGCCAGCAGCCCCATCTCTGGAAACACCATATATTTT | CASSPISGNTIYF
TRBJ1-1 | . | . | TRBV28 | TGTGCCAGCAGCCGCCAGGGTTCCGAAGCTTTCTTT | CASSRQGSEAFF
TRBJ1-3 | TRBD1 | . | TRBV2 | TGTGCCAGCATCGGACAGGGGGGAAACACCATATATTTT | CASIGQGGNTIYF
TRBJ1-1 | . | . | TRBV7-9 | TGTGCCAGCAGCTTTGGGGGGAACACTGAAGCTTTCTTT | CASSFGGNTEAFF
TRBJ2-1 | . | once | TRBV30 | TGTGGTGCGGGTTCCTACAATGAGCAGTTCTTC | CGAGSYNEQFF
TRBJ1-6 | . | . | TRBV5-5 | TGTGCCAGCAGTTTAGGACAGCTTTATAATTCACCCCTCCACTTT | CASSLGQLYNSPLHF
TRBJ2-7 | . | . | TRBV27 | TGTGCCAGCAGTACCCAGACAGGCCTTTCATCCTACGAGCAGTACTTC | CASSTQTGLSSYEQYF
TRBJ1-1 | . | . | TRBV27 | TGTGCCAGCAGACCAACAGGGAACACTGAAGCTTTCTTT | CASRPTGNTEAFF
TRBJ2-3 | TRBD2 | . | TRBV7-2 | TGTGCCAGCAGCTTAAGTTCTAGCGGGATTGGCACAGATACGCAGTATTTT | CASSLSSSGIGTDTQYF
TRBJ2-5 | . | few | TRBV5-6 | TGTGCCAGCAGCTTGGTACCGGAGTCCCAGTACTTC | CASSLVPESQYF
TRBJ1-2 | . | . | TRBV30 | TGTGCCTGTTCGGGACACCTAAACTATGGCTACACCTTC | CACSGHLNYGYTF
TRBJ2-7 | . | . | TRBV19 | TGTGCCAGTAGTATGGCCACTGGGGGCGACGAGCAGTACTTC | CASSMATGGDEQYF